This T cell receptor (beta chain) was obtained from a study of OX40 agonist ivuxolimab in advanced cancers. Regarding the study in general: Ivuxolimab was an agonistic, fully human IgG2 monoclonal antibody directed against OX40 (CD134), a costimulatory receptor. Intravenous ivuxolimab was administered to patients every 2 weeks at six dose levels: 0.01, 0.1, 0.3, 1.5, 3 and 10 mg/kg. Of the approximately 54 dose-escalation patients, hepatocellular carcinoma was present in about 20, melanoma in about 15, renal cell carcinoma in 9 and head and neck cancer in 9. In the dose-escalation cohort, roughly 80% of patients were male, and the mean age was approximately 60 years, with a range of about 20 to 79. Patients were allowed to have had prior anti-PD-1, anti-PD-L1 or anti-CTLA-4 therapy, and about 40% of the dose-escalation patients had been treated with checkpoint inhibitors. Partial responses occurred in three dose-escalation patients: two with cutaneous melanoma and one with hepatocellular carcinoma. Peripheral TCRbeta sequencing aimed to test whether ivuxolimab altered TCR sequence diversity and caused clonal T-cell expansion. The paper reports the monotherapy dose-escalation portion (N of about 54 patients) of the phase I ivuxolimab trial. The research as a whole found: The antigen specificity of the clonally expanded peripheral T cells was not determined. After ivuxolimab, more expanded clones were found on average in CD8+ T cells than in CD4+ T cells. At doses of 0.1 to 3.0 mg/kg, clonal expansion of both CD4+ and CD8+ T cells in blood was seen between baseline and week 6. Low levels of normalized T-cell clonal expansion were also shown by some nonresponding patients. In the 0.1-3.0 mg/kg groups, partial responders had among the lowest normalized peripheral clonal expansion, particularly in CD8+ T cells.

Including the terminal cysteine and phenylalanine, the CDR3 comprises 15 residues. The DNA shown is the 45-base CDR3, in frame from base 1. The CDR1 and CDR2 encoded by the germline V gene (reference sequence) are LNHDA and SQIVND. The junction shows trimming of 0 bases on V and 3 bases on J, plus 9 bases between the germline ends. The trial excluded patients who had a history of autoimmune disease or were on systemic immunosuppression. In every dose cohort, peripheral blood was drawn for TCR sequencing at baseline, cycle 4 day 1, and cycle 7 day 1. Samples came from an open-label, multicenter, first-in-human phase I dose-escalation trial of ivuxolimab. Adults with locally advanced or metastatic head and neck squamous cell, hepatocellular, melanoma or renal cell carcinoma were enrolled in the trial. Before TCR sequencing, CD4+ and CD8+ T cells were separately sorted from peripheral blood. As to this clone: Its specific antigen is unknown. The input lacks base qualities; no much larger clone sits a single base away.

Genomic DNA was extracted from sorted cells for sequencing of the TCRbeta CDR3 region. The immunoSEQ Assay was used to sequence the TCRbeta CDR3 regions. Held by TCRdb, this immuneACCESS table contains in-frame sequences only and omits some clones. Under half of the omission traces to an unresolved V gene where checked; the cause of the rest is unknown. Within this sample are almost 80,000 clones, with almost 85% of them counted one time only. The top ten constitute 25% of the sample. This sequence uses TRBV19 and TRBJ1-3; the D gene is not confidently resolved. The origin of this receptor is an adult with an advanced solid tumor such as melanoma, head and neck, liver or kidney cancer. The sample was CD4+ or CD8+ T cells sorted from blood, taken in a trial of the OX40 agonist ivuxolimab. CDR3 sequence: CASSIDLTVGNTIYF. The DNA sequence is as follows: TGTGCCAGTAGTATAGATCTGACCGTTGGAAACACCATATATTTT.